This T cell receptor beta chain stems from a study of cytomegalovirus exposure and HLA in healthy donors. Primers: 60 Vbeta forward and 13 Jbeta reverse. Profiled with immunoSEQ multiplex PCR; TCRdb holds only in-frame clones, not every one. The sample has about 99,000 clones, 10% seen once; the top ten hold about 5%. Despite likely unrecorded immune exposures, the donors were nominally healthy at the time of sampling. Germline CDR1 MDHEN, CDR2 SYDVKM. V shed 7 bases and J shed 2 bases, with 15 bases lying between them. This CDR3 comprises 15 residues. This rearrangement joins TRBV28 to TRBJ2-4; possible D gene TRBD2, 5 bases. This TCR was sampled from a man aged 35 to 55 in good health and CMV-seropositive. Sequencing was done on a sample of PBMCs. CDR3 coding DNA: TGTGCCAGCACTCCCGGGGATCGGACCAAAAACATTCAGTACTTC. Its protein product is CASTPGDRTKNIQYF.